This TCR beta chain was found in a study of blood T cell repertoires in COVID-19. Whole-study context: In each case, the material was cDNA or gDNA derived from T cells, B-cell-depleted T cells, or PBMCs.

TCRdb keeps only in-frame clones here, not all; method: immunoSEQ multiplex PCR. The data hold 100,000 to 120,000 clones, with approximately 81% observed a single time. Per germline, CDR1 MGHRA and CDR2 YSYEKL. The CDR3 has 15 amino acids. Losses at the gene ends were 3 bases for V and 9 bases for J; bases not matched to a gene: 2. The chain links TRBV4-1 to TRBJ2-1, with 16 bases lining up with TRBD2. The receptor was derived from a man in his forties with acute or convalescent COVID-19. Sequenced input: peripheral blood. The CDR3 DNA sequence: TGCGCCAGCAGCCAGGGACTAGCGGGGGGGGGTGAGCAGTTCTTC. As protein: CASSQGLAGGGEQFF.